The entry below describes one T cell receptor (beta chain). Its antigen is not identified. The length of the CDR3 is 19 residues. V gave up 3 bases and J gave up 3 bases; unmatched junction bases: 13. Looked up from germline, CDR1 is SGHTA and CDR2 is FQGNSA. The data were taken from a study of CD8 T cells in Susac syndrome. Sequencing of TCR beta was undertaken in CD8+ and CD4+ T cells derived from blood. Included as multiple sclerosis controls were treatment-naive patients who had stable or active relapsing-remitting disease. An input of about 0.5 to 1 ug of RNA was subjected to reverse transcription using random hexamers. TCR beta CDR3 was amplified by immunoSEQ multiplex PCR. This amplification extended across 54 Vbeta and 13 Jbeta segments. TCRdb reanalysed the immunoSEQ multiplex PCR reads using MiXCR and keeps one entry per CDR3 protein. Among 250,000 to 300,000 distinct CDR3 sequences listed, approximately 90% were seen once.

Study results and caveats: The study admitted that it had a relatively small number of individuals in its TCR sequencing and HLA analysis.

The source is a human donor with multiple sclerosis. The sequencing input was CD8+ T cells from PBMCs. V usage is TRBV7-2 and J usage is TRBJ2-5, with 13 bases aligning to TRBD2. The CDR3 bases are TGTGCCAGCAGCTTCCCGGGACTAGCGGGGACCACCCCGAAAGAGACCCAGTACTTC. Translation gives CASSFPGLAGTTPKETQYF.